Listed below are T cell receptor beta chains from one sample, sequenced in a study of cytomegalovirus exposure and HLA in healthy donors. The assay was immunoSEQ multiplex PCR, and TCRdb's table has in-frame clones only and misses some. This table has roughly 150,000 clones, 70% to 90% appearing once. Sequenced input: PBMCs. These receptor sequences come from a woman younger than 30 in good health and CMV-seronegative. CDR3s include the opening cysteine and the closing phenylalanine or tryptophan. A D gene is named only where the DNA matches it firmly. The size field is filled for only some rows; it gives once, few, many or a size class.

clone_size,j_call,v_call,d_call,cdr3_nt,cdr3_aa
.,TRBJ1-1,TRBV10-1,.,TGCGCCAGCAGTGAGGAGGGCGTCACTGAAGCTTTCTTT,CASSEEGVTEAFF
.,TRBJ2-7,TRBV4-1,TRBD1,TGCGCCAGCAGCCAACCGCTGAAGGGGGCTCGAGGCTACGAGCAGTACTTC,CASSQPLKGARGYEQYF
.,TRBJ1-1,TRBV7-8,.,TGTGCCAGCAGCCGCGGGTCGAACACTGAAGCTTTCTTT,CASSRGSNTEAFF
.,TRBJ1-3,TRBV9,TRBD1,TGTGCCAGCAGCGTAGAACAGGGGGCAGGAAACACCATATATTTT,CASSVEQGAGNTIYF
.,TRBJ1-2,TRBV7-2,TRBD1,TGTGTCGTAGACGGCCCGGGACAGGGGTATGGCTACACCTTC,CVVDGPGQGYGYTF
medium-sized,TRBJ2-7,TRBV11-2,.,TGTGCCAGCAGCTTAGAGGGGGCAGGCCTAACCTACGAGCAGTACTTC,CASSLEGAGLTYEQYF
.,TRBJ2-5,TRBV2,.,TGTGCCAGCAGTGAAATAGGGGAAGAGACCCAGTACTTC,CASSEIGEETQYF
.,TRBJ2-6,TRBV28,TRBD1,TGTGCCAGCAGTTACCGGGACAGGGAGGAGGCCAACGTCCTGACTTTC,CASSYRDREEANVLTF
.,TRBJ2-7,TRBV21-1,.,TGTGCCAGCAGCCCACGGCGCCGGAGTAGCGAGCAGTACTTC,CASSPRRRSSEQYF
.,TRBJ1-2,TRBV16,.,TGTGCCAGCAGCCTCCGTACGGGGGATGGCTACACCTTC,CASSLRTGDGYTF
.,TRBJ2-3,TRBV15,TRBD2,TGTGCCACCAGCAGGCTAGCGGACCGCACAGATACGCAGTATTTT,CATSRLADRTDTQYF
.,TRBJ2-7,TRBV6-5,TRBD2,TGTGCCAGCAGTCCCGGGACTAACTACGAGCAGTACTTC,CASSPGTNYEQYF
.,TRBJ1-4,TRBV19,.,TGTGCCAGCGCCCTCGCAGCGCCACTTAAACTGTTTTTT,CASALAAPLKLFF
.,TRBJ2-3,TRBV7-9,.,TGTGCCAGCAGCTTAGAAGATCTAGCGCGTCAGTATTTT,CASSLEDLARQYF
.,TRBJ1-1,TRBV28,.,TGTGCCAGCAGACTAACCCAGGGATGGACTGAAGCTTTCTTT,CASRLTQGWTEAFF
.,TRBJ2-1,TRBV6-5,.,TGTGCCAGCAGATCTATCCATGAGCAGTTCTTC,CASRSIHEQFF
.,TRBJ1-1,TRBV18,.,TGTGCCAGCTCACCCAGGGCAATGAACACTGAAGCTTTCTTT,CASSPRAMNTEAFF
.,TRBJ2-7,TRBV28,TRBD2,TGTGCCAGCACTCCAGGACTAGCGGCCAGGTCCTACGAGCAGTGCTTC,CASTPGLAARSYEQCF
.,TRBJ2-7,TRBV7-9,.,TGTGCCAGCAGCCCCGCCGAAGGACAGTATAACGAGCAGTACTTC,CASSPAEGQYNEQYF
few,TRBJ2-7,TRBV30,.,TGTGCCTGGAGTGTAACATCATACGAGCAGTACTTC,CAWSVTSYEQYF
.,TRBJ1-2,TRBV7-2,.,TGTGCCAGCAGCGGAACAGGGAACTCTAACTATGGCTACACCTTC,CASSGTGNSNYGYTF
once,TRBJ2-7,TRBV5-6,.,TGTGCCAGCAGCTGGGGGGGGCTCAACGAGCAGTACTTC,CASSWGGLNEQYF
.,TRBJ2-7,TRBV6-5,TRBD2,TGTGCCAGCAGGCCCCGGGGGGAGAGATACGAGCAGTACTTC,CASRPRGERYEQYF
.,TRBJ2-3,TRBV10-1,TRBD2,TGCGCCAGCAGTGAGTCCCTCTTGAAGCGGGGGGATTTAGATACGCAGTATTTT,CASSESLLKRGDLDTQYF
.,TRBJ1-6,TRBV2,.,TGTGCCAGCAGTGGTTGGGGGGGCAGGAATAATTCACCCCTCCACTTT,CASSGWGGRNNSPLHF
.,TRBJ2-7,TRBV7-9,.,TGTGCCAGCAGCTTAGCCACAGGGAGAGCCTACGAGCAGTACTTC,CASSLATGRAYEQYF
.,TRBJ2-7,TRBV11-3,TRBD1,TGTGCCAGCAGCCCCGGGACAGGGGACGAGCAGTACTTC,CASSPGTGDEQYF
.,TRBJ2-1,TRBV27,TRBD2,TGTGCCAGCAGTCCCACCGGGACTAGCGGTTTTAATGAGCAGTTCTTC,CASSPTGTSGFNEQFF
.,TRBJ1-3,TRBV28,.,TGTGCCAGCAGTTTATTAATGGGAGGGGCGATAGACTCTGGAAACACCATATATTTT,CASSLLMGGAIDSGNTIYF
few,TRBJ2-1,TRBV28,.,TGTGCCAGCAGTTTTCTTTCCGTCAATGAGCAGTTCTTC,CASSFLSVNEQFF
.,TRBJ1-2,TRBV19,.,TGTGCCAGTAGTATAACGGGAGATGGCTACACCTTC,CASSITGDGYTF
once,TRBJ2-7,TRBV7-2,.,TGTGCCAGCAGCTTGACTAGTCCCCATTACGAGCAGTACTTC,CASSLTSPHYEQYF
.,TRBJ2-7,TRBV30,.,TGTGCCTGGAGTGTGGCAGGGAACGAGCAGTACTTC,CAWSVAGNEQYF
.,TRBJ1-6,TRBV6-1,TRBD1,TGTGCCAGTAGTGAAGCGCTTGTAAGGGGGCGCGGATTACAGTCACCCCTCCACTTT,CASSEALVRGRGLQSPLHF
.,TRBJ1-1,TRBV28,.,TGTGCCAGCTTGGAGGATTTGAACACTGAAGCTTTCTTT,CASLEDLNTEAFF
.,TRBJ1-1,TRBV9,TRBD1,TGTGCCAGCAGTAGACAGGGGACTAACACTGAAGCTTTCTTT,CASSRQGTNTEAFF
.,TRBJ2-2,TRBV7-3,TRBD1,TGTGCCAGCAGCCCCGGGACAGGGGGGAACACCGGGGAGCTGTTTTTT,CASSPGTGGNTGELFF
once,TRBJ1-5,TRBV7-9,.,TGTGCCAGCAGCCCCCCCGGAGGGAACAATCAGCCCCAGCATTTT,CASSPPGGNNQPQHF
.,TRBJ1-2,TRBV5-1,.,TGCGCCAGCAGCTTGGGAGACTATGGCTACACCTTC,CASSLGDYGYTF
.,TRBJ1-1,TRBV7-6,TRBD1,TGTGCCAGCAGCTTACATACAGGGGCCGCTGAAGCTTTCTTT,CASSLHTGAAEAFF
.,TRBJ2-5,TRBV27,.,TGTGCCAGCAGTTTAATGGCGACACAAGAGACCCAGTACTTC,CASSLMATQETQYF
.,TRBJ1-5,TRBV19,.,TGTGCCAGTAGTAATCCAGGGGATCCTCAGCCCCAGCATTTT,CASSNPGDPQPQHF
.,TRBJ2-1,TRBV19,TRBD1,TGTGCCAGTAGTTCAGGACGGACAGGGGGCGATGAGCAGTTCTTC,CASSSGRTGGDEQFF
.,TRBJ1-1,TRBV29-1,TRBD1,TGCAGCGTTAACATCCAGACAGGGGGTACTGAAGCTTTCTTT,CSVNIQTGGTEAFF
.,TRBJ2-1,TRBV4-1,.,TGCGCCAGCAGCCAAGATTTTTTAGACAATGAGCAGTTCTTC,CASSQDFLDNEQFF
.,TRBJ2-2,TRBV5-1,TRBD2,TGCGCCAGCAGCGCGGCACCTAGCGGGAATGAGGAGCTGTTTTTT,CASSAAPSGNEELFF
.,TRBJ1-4,TRBV18,.,TGTGCCAGCTCATCGGACAGCCTAACTAATGAAAAACTGTTTTTT,CASSSDSLTNEKLFF
once,TRBJ2-1,TRBV29-1,.,TGCAGAGTTGAAACCGACGCACTAAAGTTCTTC,CRVETDALKFF
.,TRBJ1-6,TRBV5-4,.,TGTGCCAGCAGCCCGCGACAGTCCCGCTATAATTCACCCCTCCACTTT,CASSPRQSRYNSPLHF
.,TRBJ1-2,TRBV15,TRBD1,TGTGCCACCAGCAGAACGACGGACAGGAACTATGGCTACACCTTC,CATSRTTDRNYGYTF
.,TRBJ2-5,TRBV15,TRBD1,TGTGCCACCAGCGGCGGACAGGGGGACATGGAGACCCAGTACTTC,CATSGGQGDMETQYF
.,TRBJ2-1,TRBV28,.,TGTGCCAGCAGTTTAGAAGGGGGTAAGATCTCCTACAATGAGCAGTTCTTC,CASSLEGGKISYNEQFF
few,TRBJ2-7,TRBV5-4,TRBD2,TGTGCCAGCAGTGAAAGTTTATTGGCGGCTAGCGGGGGAACCGAGCAGTACTTC,CASSESLLAASGGTEQYF
.,TRBJ2-1,TRBV4-1,TRBD1,TGCGCCAGCAGAGACAGGGTAAGAATCCCAGAGCAGTTCTTC,CASRDRVRIPEQFF
few,TRBJ1-2,TRBV7-7,.,TGTGCCAGCAGCCCCCCCGCTCCTGGAGGGTATGGCTACACCTTC,CASSPPAPGGYGYTF
.,TRBJ1-2,TRBV9,.,TGTGCCTACAAGGGGTCCCCAGTGAGGGGCTACACCTTC,CAYKGSPVRGYTF
.,TRBJ2-7,TRBV28,.,TGTGCCAGCAGGGGGCAGGACAGACGCTCCTACGAGCAGTACTTC,CASRGQDRRSYEQYF
.,TRBJ2-7,TRBV29-1,.,TGCAGCGTTATTTTGCGGGATAACTACGAGCAGTACTTC,CSVILRDNYEQYF
.,TRBJ2-5,TRBV5-6,TRBD2,TGTGCCAGCAGCCCCGGACTAGCGGGAGGGCAGGGGACCCAGTACTTC,CASSPGLAGGQGTQYF